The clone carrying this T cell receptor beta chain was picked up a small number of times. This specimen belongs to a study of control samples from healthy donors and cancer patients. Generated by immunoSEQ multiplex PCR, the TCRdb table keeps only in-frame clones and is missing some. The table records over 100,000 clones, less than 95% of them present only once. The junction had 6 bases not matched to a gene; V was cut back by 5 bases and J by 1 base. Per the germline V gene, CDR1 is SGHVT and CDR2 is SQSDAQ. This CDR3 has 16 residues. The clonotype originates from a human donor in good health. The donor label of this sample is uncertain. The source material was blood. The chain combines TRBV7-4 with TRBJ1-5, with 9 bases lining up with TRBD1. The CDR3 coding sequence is TGTGCCAGCAGCCACCGGGACAGGGTGAGCAATCAGCCCCAGCATTTT. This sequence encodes CASSHRDRVSNQPQHF.